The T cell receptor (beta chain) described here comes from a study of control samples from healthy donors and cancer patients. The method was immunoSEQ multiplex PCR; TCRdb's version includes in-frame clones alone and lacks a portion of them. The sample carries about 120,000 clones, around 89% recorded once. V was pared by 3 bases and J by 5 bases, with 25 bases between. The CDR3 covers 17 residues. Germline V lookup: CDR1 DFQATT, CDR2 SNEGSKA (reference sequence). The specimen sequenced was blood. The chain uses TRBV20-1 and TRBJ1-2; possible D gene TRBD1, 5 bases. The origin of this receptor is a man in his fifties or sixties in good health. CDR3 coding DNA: TGCAGTGCTAGTACGGTGGGCCTGAGGGGAAGGAGTTATGGCTACACCTTC. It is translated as CSASTVGLRGRSYGYTF.